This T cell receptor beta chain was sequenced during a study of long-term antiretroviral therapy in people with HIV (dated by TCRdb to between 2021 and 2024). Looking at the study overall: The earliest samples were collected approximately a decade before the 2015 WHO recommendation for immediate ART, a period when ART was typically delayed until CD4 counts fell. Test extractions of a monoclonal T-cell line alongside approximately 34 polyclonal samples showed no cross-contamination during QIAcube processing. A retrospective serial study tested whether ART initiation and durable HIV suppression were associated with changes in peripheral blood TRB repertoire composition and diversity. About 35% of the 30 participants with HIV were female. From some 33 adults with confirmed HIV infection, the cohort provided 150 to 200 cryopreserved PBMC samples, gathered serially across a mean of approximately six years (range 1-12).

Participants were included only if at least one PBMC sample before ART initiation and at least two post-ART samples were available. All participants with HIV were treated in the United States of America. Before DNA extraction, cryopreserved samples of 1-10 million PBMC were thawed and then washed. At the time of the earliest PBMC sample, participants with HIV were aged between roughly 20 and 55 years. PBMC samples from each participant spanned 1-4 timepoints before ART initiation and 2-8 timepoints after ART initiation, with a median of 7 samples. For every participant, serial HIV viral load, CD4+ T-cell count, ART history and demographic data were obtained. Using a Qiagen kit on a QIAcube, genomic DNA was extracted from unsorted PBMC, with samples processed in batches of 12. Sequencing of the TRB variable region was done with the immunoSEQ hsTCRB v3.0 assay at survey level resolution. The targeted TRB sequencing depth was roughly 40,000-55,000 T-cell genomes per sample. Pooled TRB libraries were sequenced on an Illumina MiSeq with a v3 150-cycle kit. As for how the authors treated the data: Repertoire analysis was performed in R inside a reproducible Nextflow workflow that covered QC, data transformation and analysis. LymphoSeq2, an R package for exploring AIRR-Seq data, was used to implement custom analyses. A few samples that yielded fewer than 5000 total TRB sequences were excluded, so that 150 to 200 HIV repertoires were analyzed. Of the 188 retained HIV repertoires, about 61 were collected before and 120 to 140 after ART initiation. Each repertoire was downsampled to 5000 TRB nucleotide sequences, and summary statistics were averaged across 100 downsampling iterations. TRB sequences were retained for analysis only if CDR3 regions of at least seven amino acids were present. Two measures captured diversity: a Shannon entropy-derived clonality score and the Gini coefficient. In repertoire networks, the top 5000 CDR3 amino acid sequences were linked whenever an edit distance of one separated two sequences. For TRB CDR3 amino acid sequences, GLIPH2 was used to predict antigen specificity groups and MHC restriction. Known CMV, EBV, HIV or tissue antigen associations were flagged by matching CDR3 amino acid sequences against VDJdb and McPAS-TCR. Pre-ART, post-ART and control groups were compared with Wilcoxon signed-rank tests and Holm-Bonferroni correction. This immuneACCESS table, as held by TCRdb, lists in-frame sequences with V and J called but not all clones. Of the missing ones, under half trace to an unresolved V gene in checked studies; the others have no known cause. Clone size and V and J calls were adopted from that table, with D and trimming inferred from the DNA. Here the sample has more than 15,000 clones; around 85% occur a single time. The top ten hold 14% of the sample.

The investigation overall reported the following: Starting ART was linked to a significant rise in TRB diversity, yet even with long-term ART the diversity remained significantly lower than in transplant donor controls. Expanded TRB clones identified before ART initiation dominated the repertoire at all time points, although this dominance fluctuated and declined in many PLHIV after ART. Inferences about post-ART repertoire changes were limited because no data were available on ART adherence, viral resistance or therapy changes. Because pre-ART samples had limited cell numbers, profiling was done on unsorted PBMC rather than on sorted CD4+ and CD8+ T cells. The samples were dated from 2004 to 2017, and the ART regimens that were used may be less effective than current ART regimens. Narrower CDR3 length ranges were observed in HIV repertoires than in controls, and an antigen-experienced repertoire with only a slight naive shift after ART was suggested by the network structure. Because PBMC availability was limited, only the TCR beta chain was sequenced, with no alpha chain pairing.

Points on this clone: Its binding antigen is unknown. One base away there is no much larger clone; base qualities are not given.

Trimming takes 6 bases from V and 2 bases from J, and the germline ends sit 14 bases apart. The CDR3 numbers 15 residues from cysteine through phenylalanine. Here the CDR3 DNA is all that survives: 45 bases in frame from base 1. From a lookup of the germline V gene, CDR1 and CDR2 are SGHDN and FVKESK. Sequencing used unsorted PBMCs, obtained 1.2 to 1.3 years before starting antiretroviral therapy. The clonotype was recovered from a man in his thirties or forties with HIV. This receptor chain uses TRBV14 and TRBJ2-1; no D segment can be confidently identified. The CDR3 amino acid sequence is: CASSPLVSTYNEQFF. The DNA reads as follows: TGTGCCAGCAGTCCCCTAGTTTCTACCTACAATGAGCAGTTCTTC.